This T cell receptor (beta chain) came from a study of blood T cell repertoires in COVID-19. Study at large: Samples representing acute and convalescent COVID-19 were sourced from the United States, Italy and Spain.

Germline CDR1 MDHEN, CDR2 SYDVKM. The CDR3 has 18 residues. Trimming took 4 bases from V and 8 from J, leaving 24 bases between them. In the original workflow: Estimation of nucleated cell counts was performed using reference gene primer amplification. The table came from immunoSEQ multiplex PCR; TCRdb's copy has only in-frame clones and leaves some out. The DNA gave D and trimming, while V, J and clone size come from that table. Here the sample spans roughly 200,000 clones, 78% being singletons. The specimen sequenced was peripheral blood. The sequence came from a woman of 80 years or more with active or convalescent COVID-19. The chain is built from TRBV28 and TRBJ1-6; D may be TRBD1 (6 bases). CDR3 loop: CASSSRGGDHSPHSPLHF. CDR3 nucleotides: TGTGCCAGCAGTTCTAGGGGGGGGGACCACTCTCCCCATTCACCCCTCCACTTT.